This T cell receptor (beta chain) stems from a study of cytomegalovirus exposure and HLA in healthy donors. Whole-study findings and limits: For TCR beta chains, V- and J-gene trimming was later linked to a missense DCLRE1C variant.

Between the trimmed V and J ends, which lost 2 bases and 9 bases, there was a span of 14 bases. Germline lookup yields CDR1 GTSNPN and CDR2 SVGIG (reference sequence). This CDR3 contains 13 residues. Concerning this clone: Its specificity is unknown.

The PCR used 60 Vbeta and 13 Jbeta primers. Authors' methods: Per a later analysis, the number of unique TCR beta chains was some 80 million, of which around 10 million were shared. Sequencing was performed with immunoSEQ multiplex PCR; in TCRdb, only in-frame clones are kept and a portion is missing. The D gene and trimming were derived from the DNA, and the V and J assignments and clone size from that table. The top ten hold around 6% of the sample, which has approximately 72,000 clones, 78% seen once. This clonotype was obtained from a male donor in good health and CMV-seropositive. The sequenced material came from PBMCs. The V and J genes are TRBV30 and TRBJ2-1, with a weak D call TRBD2 (5 bases). The DNA of the CDR3 is TGTGCCTGGAGTCCTAGTCTCAGCGGTGAGCAGTTCTTC. It translates to CAWSPSLSGEQFF.